Listed below are T cell receptor beta chains from one sample, sequenced in a study of T cell repertoires in cytomegalovirus infection. TCRdb processed the reads anew with MiXCR; each CDR3 protein has one entry. Seen here are about 570,000 distinct CDR3 sequences, around two fifths observed once, and the top ten hold 48%. These TCRs' antigens remain unknown. This sample comprised cultured PBMCs, obtained from culture after CMV antigen stimulation. The receptors come from a human donor in good health (CMV status not recorded). Some clones in this sample may be carry-over from other donors' samples. Both conserved end residues are part of each CDR3. D genes are given only for firm matches. Expanded clones get a size class; other rows say once, few or many, or leave the size out.

>NA|NA|TRBJ2-7|TRBV20-1
TGCAGTGCTAGAGATTGGGGGAGGAGTCGGAGCGAGCAGTACTTC
CSARDWGRSRSEQYF
>TRBD2|NA|TRBJ2-1|TRBV20-1
TGCAGTGCGGATACTAGCGGGGGTTTCAATGAGCAGTTCTTC
CSADTSGGFNEQFF
>TRBD2|NA|TRBJ2-1|TRBV6-8
TGTGCCAGCAGTGAAACTAGCGGTTACAATGAGCAGTTCTTC
CASSETSGYNEQFF
>TRBD1|few|TRBJ2-2|TRBV6-2/TRBV6-3
TGTGCCAGCAACAGGGGGACGAACACCGGGGAGCTGTTTTTT
CASNRGTNTGELFF
>NA|NA|TRBJ2-5|TRBV12-3/TRBV12-4
TGTGCCAGCAGTCCTCCCCCCCCCGGGACCCAGTACTTC
CASSPPPPGTQYF
>NA|NA|TRBJ1-1|TRBV2
TGTGCCAGCAGTTACACCCCGATGAACACTGAAGCTTTCTTT
CASSYTPMNTEAFF
>TRBD2|few|TRBJ2-7|TRBV11-2
TGTGCCAGCAGCTTTACCGGGACTAGCGGCCCTGGGGGCCCCGAGCAGTACTTC
CASSFTGTSGPGGPEQYF
>NA|NA|TRBJ1-1|TRBV27
TGTGCCAGCAGTTTCAGAAATATGAACACTGAAGCTTTCTTT
CASSFRNMNTEAFF
>NA|few|TRBJ1-2|TRBV5-4
TGTGCCAGCAGCTTGTGGGACCAAAGGTTGGGTAACTATGGCTACACCTTC
CASSLWDQRLGNYGYTF
>TRBD2|NA|TRBJ2-7|TRBV6-2/TRBV6-3
TGTGCCAGCAGTTACCTAGCGGGAGGCTTCGAGCAGTACTTC
CASSYLAGGFEQYF
>NA|NA|TRBJ1-2|TRBV6-2/TRBV6-3
TGTGCCAGCAGTTACGCCTCCCCTTTGTATGGCTACACCTTC
CASSYASPLYGYTF
>TRBD2|NA|TRBJ2-3|TRBV5-6
TGTGCCAGCAGCCCGATCGGACTAGCGGGGGGACTCACAGATACGCAGTATTTT
CASSPIGLAGGLTDTQYF
>NA|few|TRBJ1-4|TRBV28
TGTGCCAGCAGTAGAAAGTGGGTTAATGAAAAACTGTTTTTT
CASSRKWVNEKLFF
>NA|NA|TRBJ2-2|TRBV19
TGTGCCAGTAGTATTGAGGTCTTGAGAACCGGGGAGCTGTTTTTT
CASSIEVLRTGELFF
>NA|many|TRBJ1-2|TRBV7-2
TGTGCCAGCAGCTACGTCGGGGCGCCCGGCTACACCTTC
CASSYVGAPGYTF
>NA|few|TRBJ2-3|TRBV7-9
TGTGCCAGCAGCTTAGCACCCTCAGATACGCAGTATTTT
CASSLAPSDTQYF
>NA|NA|TRBJ1-5|TRBV7-2
TGTGCCAGCACCCAGGGAGGCAATCAGCCCCAGCATTTT
CASTQGGNQPQHF
>NA|NA|TRBJ1-6|TRBV12-3/TRBV12-4
TGTGCCAGCAGTTTACGACGGAGAAATTCACCCCTCCACTTT
CASSLRRRNSPLHF
>NA|NA|TRBJ2-2|TRBV28
TGTGCCAGCAACTCCCGAGGGGGAGAGGACACCGGGGAGCTGTTTTTT
CASNSRGGEDTGELFF
>NA|NA|TRBJ2-7|TRBV7-6
TGTGCCAGCAGCCCCCCGGTGGGGTTAGGCGAGCAGTACTTC
CASSPPVGLGEQYF
>NA|NA|TRBJ2-7|TRBV7-9
TGTGCCAGCAGCTTAGCGCGGTTTGGAGGGGAAAGGTCCTACGAGCAGTACTTC
CASSLARFGGERSYEQYF
>TRBD1|NA|TRBJ1-1|TRBV7-9
TGTGCCAGCATCAAGACAGGGGGCGTCACTGAAGCTTTCTTT
CASIKTGGVTEAFF
>TRBD1|NA|TRBJ1-1|TRBV12-3/TRBV12-4
TGTGCCAGCAGTTCCTACCTCCGGGACAGGTCTGAAGCTTTCTTT
CASSSYLRDRSEAFF
>NA|NA|TRBJ1-1|TRBV28
TGTGCCAGCAGTTCAGGCGGGAGGAACACTGAAGCTTTCTTT
CASSSGGRNTEAFF
>NA|NA|TRBJ1-2|TRBV29-1
TGCAGCGTTGAGAACAGTTATGGCTACACCTTC
CSVENSYGYTF
>NA|many|TRBJ1-5|TRBV7-2
TGTGCCAGCAGCTTAACGACGGGGGTTCTGCCCCAGCATTTT
CASSLTTGVLPQHF
>NA|NA|TRBJ1-2|TRBV5-6
TGTGCCAGCAGCTTGGAAGCTCGGGGGCGCCTCGCCTATGGCTACACCTTC
CASSLEARGRLAYGYTF
>NA|NA|TRBJ2-5|TRBV2
TGTGCCAGAGGAGGGGCAAGGCCGAAAGAGACCCAGTACTTC
CARGGARPKETQYF
>TRBD2|NA|TRBJ2-7|TRBV7-2
TGTGCCAGCAGCTTAGCGGGGCTTACGGCGGGAGCGGGCTACGAGCAGTACTTC
CASSLAGLTAGAGYEQYF
>TRBD2|few|TRBJ2-3|TRBV6-1
TGTGCCAGCAGACTAGCGGGGGCACTAGTAGATACGCAGTATTTT
CASRLAGALVDTQYF
>NA|NA|TRBJ2-5|TRBV5-1
TGCGCCAGCAGCGCCGGGACATCGAGGGGTCAGACCCAGTACTTC
CASSAGTSRGQTQYF
>TRBD1|once|TRBJ1-2|TRBV5-1
TGCGCCAGCAGCGGGTCGGACAGGGGCTATGGCTACACCTTC
CASSGSDRGYGYTF
>NA|few|TRBJ1-1|TRBV27
TGTGCCAGCAGCCGAGGAGGAGGAATGAACACTGAAGCTTTCTTT
CASSRGGGMNTEAFF
>TRBD2|NA|TRBJ2-1|TRBV7-2
TGTGCCAGCAGGGGACCGCGGGAGGTGAATGAGCAGTTCTTC
CASRGPREVNEQFF
>TRBD2|NA|TRBJ2-3|TRBV28
TGTGCCAGCATATCCGGGACCGGGGGACTAGCGAAGTATTTT
CASISGTGGLAKYF
>NA|NA|TRBJ2-7|TRBV2
TGTGCCAGCAGTGTTGGAGCCCGCGAGCAGTACTTC
CASSVGAREQYF